This TCR beta chain was sequenced for a study of shared clonotypes between healthy human individuals. Each subset's genomic DNA was split evenly across several immunoSEQ plates. Clones were read by immunoSEQ multiplex PCR, and TCRdb kept only the in-frame ones, dropping some. The sample lists approximately 840,000 clones; 96% were seen once. CD45RO-negative cells were positively selected for CCR7, leaving out terminally differentiated effector memory CD45RA+ cells. Study-wide points: The authors sampled blood alone, and tissue repertoires likely differ. Shared clonotypes across all four donors exceeded non-shared ones in generation probability.

Notes on this clone: Its antigen is unknown.

CDR3 size: 14 residues. The germline V and J ends were trimmed by 3 bases and 9 bases, with 15 bases remaining between them. Germline V gene sequence: CDR1 MNHEY, CDR2 SMNVEV (reference sequence). The rearrangement uses TRBV27 and TRBJ2-4, with D possibly being TRBD1 or TRBD2 (7 bases each). The TCR originated in a man aged 25-40 years in good health. Sample: naive CD8+ T cells sorted from blood. The CDR3 is CASSFGSRGGIQYF. CDR3 in DNA: TGTGCCAGCAGTTTCGGATCCAGGGGGGGCATTCAGTACTTC.